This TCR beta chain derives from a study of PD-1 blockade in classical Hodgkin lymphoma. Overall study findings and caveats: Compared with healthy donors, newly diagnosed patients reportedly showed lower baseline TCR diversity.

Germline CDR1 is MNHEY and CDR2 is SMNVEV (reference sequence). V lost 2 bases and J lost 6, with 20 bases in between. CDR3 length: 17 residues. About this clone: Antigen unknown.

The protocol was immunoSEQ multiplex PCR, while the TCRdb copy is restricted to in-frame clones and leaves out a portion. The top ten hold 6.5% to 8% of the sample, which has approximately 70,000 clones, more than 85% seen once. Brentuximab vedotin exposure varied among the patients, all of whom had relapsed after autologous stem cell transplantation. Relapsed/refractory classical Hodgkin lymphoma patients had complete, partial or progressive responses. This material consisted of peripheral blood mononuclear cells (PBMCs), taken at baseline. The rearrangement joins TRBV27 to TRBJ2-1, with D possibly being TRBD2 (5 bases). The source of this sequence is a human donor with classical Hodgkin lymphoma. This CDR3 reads CASSLIGLGETSNEQFF. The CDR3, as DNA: TGTGCCAGCAGTTTAATCGGGCTAGGAGAAACTAGCAATGAGCAGTTCTTC.